What follows is one TCR beta chain and its context. The antigen is unknown. This sample is part of a study of blood T cells in healthy people across ages. A second PCR, run for about 6 to 11 cycles, used a sample-barcoded 5' primer plus a J-beta primer mix. TCRdb called the 5' RACE reads again in MiXCR, with one record for every CDR3 protein. The sample lists about 290,000 distinct CDR3 sequences; 25% to 30% were seen once. Findings of the study overall: Older age went with lower TCR beta diversity per million T cells, in a roughly linear way. Higher diversity, along with more naive CD4+ cells, distinguished long-lived donors from aged donors. Lack of knowledge of donor CMV status possibly confounded expanded clonotype changes. A strong correlation was seen between TCR beta diversity and naive T cell percentage.

Input material: blood. This receptor was identified in a woman in her 70s in good health.

The CDR3 nucleotides read TGTGCCAGCAGAGGAGACAGCCTCAACTATGGCTACACCTTC. It codes for CASRGDSLNYGYTF. The chain combines TRBV2 with TRBJ1-2, with D perhaps matching TRBD1 (5 bases). The CDR3 runs 14 residues. The V end was cut by 6 bases, the J end by 2 bases, with 13 bases between. The germline V gene has CDR1 SNHLY and CDR2 FYNNEI. The full variable domain, completed using reference TRBV2 and TRBJ1-2, is EPEVTQTPSHQVTQMGQEVILRCVPISNHLYFYWYRQILGQKVEFLVSFYNNEISEKSEIFDDQFSVERPDGSNFTLKIRSTKLEDSAMYFCASRGDSLNYGYTFGSGTRLTVV.